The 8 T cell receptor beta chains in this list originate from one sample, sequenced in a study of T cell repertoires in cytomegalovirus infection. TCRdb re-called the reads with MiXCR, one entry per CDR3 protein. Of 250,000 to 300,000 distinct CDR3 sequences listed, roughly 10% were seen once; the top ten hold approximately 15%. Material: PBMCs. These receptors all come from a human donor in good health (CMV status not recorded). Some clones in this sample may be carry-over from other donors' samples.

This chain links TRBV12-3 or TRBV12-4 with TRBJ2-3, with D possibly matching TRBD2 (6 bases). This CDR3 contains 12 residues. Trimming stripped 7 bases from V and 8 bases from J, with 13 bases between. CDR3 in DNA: TGTGCCAGCACCCCCGGGCGGGGTACGCAGTATTTT. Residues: CASTPGRGTQYF.

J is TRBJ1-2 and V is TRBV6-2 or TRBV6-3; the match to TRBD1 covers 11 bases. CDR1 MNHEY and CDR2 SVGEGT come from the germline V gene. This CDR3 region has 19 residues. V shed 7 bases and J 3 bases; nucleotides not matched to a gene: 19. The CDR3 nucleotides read TGTGCCAGCATCCAAAACCCCGGGACAGGGGGTCGGCGGGACTATGGCTACACCTTC. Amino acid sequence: CASIQNPGTGGRRDYGYTF.

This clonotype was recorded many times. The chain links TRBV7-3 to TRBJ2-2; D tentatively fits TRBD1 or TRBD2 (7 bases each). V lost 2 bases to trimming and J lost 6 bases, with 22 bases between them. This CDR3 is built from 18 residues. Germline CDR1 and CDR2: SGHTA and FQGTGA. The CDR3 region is CASSLEVGDSGVAGELFF. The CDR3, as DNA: TGTGCCAGCAGCTTAGAGGTGGGGGACAGCGGGGTCGCCGGGGAGCTGTTTTTT. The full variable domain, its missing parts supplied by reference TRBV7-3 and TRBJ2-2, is GAGVSQTPSNKVTEKGKYVELRCDPISGHTALYWYRQSLGQGPEFLIYFQGTGAADDSGLPNDRFFAVRPEGSVSTLKIQRTERGDSAVYLCASSLEVGDSGVAGELFFGEGSRLTVL.

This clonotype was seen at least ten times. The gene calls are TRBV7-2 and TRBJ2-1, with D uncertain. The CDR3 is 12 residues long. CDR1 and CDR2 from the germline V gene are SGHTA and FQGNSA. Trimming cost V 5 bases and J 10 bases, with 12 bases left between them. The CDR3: CASSPRSREQFF. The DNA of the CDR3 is TGTGCCAGCAGCCCCCGTTCCAGGGAGCAGTTCTTC.

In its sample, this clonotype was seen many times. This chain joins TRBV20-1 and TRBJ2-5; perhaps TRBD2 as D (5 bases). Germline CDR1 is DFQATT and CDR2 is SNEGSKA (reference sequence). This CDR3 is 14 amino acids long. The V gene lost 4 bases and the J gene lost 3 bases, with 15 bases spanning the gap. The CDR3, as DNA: TGCAGTGCTATGGTCGGACTCGGAAAAGAGACCCAGTACTTC. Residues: CSAMVGLGKETQYF.

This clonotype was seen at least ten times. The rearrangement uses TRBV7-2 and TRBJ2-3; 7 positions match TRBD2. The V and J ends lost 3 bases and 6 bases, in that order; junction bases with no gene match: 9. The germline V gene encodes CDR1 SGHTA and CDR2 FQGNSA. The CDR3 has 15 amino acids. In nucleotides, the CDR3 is TGTGCCAGCAGCTTTCGGACTAGTGGCCAGGATACGCAGTATTTT. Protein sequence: CASSFRTSGQDTQYF.

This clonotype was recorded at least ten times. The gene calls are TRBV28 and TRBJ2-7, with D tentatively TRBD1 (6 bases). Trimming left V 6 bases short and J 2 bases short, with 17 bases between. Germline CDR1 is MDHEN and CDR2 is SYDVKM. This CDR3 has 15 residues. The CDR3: CASSSRQAATYEQYF. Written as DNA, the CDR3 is TGTGCCAGCAGCTCTAGACAGGCGGCGACCTACGAGCAGTACTTC.

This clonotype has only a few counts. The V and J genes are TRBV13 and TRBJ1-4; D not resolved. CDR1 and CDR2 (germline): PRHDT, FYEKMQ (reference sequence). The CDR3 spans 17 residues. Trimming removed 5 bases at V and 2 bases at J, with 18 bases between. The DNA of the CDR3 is TGTGCCAGCAGCCTCTATAGCGCTCTCGGGACTAATGAAAAACTGTTTTTT. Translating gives CASSLYSALGTNEKLFF.